This T cell receptor beta chain was observed in a study of blood T cell repertoires in COVID-19. With 3 bases clipped from V and 0 bases from J, the junction kept 8 bases outside the gene matches. CDR1 is LNHDA, CDR2 SQIVND, per germline (reference sequence). CDR3 size: 18 residues. In the original processing: The assay estimated nucleated cells by amplifying reference gene primers. Data came from immunoSEQ multiplex PCR; TCRdb stores just in-frame clones and leaves some out. V and J calls and clone size are as listed in that table; D and trimming were resolved from the DNA. This table holds about 170,000 clones, almost 85% found once. This clone was seen only once.

This TCR came from a woman aged 80 or over with COVID-19, enrolled during active disease. V is TRBV19 and J is TRBJ1-5; TRBD1 matches at 10 bases. What was sequenced was peripheral blood. CDR3 residues: CASSILGQGGYSNQPQHF. The CDR3 DNA reads TGTGCCAGTAGTATCCTCGGACAGGGGGGGTATAGCAATCAGCCCCAGCATTTT.